The 20 T cell receptor beta chains listed next were all sequenced from one sample in a study of T-cell memory formation after mild COVID-19 listed by TCRdb under 2021. Library construction relied on 5' RACE. TCRdb names Illumina NovaSeq 6000 as the instrument used. TCRdb ran its own pipeline on the public reads, namely fastp trimming at Q25 and MiXCR clone calling, and kept in-frame beta chains. Identical CDR3 proteins give one entry, which carries the most common genes and DNA. The sample table holds about 270,000 distinct CDR3 sequences, of which approximately 15% were seen once. Clones ranked in the top ten supply 2% to 2.5% of the sample. Sequenced material: PBMCs or a T cell subset sorted from them (not recorded which). These receptors all stem from an adult woman who had mild COVID-19 (a few samples of this study predate the infection). The sample titles of this study are shuffled in the database, so cell type and time point are left out; the donor was told from shared clones.

This clonotype was counted only a few times. In DNA form, the CDR3 reads TGTGCCAGCAGCCAAAAGGGACAGGGGAATTTAGGCACTGAAGCTTTCTTT. The encoded protein is CASSQKGQGNLGTEAFF. The V call is TRBV3-1, the J call TRBJ1-1; TRBD1 matches 10 bases. Germline V CDR1 and CDR2: LGHDT, YNNKEL (reference sequence). V shed 2 bases, J shed 4 bases, and the junction held 10 bases outside the gene matches. The CDR3 is 17 residues long.

V usage is TRBV9 and J usage is TRBJ2-3, with a weak D call TRBD1 (5 bases). Trimming shortened V by 0 bases and J by 0 bases, and 11 bases separated the two germline ends. The germline gives CDR1 SGDLS, CDR2 YYNGEE. The CDR3 consists of 16 residues. CDR3: CASSVDGRASTDTQYF. CDR3 in DNA: TGTGCCAGCAGCGTAGACGGCAGGGCTAGCACAGATACGCAGTATTTT.

This clonotype was picked up a small number of times. The rearrangement uses TRBV18 and TRBJ1-4; 8 bases match TRBD1. With V trimmed by 1 base and J by 0 bases, 4 bases remained unmatched. The CDR3 totals 17 residues. From germline, CDR1 is KGHSH and CDR2 LQKENI. This CDR3 is CASSPLGQGATNEKLFF. For the CDR3, the DNA is TGTGCCAGCTCACCACTTGGACAGGGTGCAACTAATGAAAAACTGTTTTTT.

In this sample, this clonotype turned up a few times. The chain couples TRBV11-1 to TRBJ1-4; 7 bases align to TRBD1. With V trimmed by 4 bases and J by 6 bases, 8 bases remained unmatched. Germline V gene data show CDR1 as SGHAT and CDR2 as FQDESV (reference sequence). This CDR3 region has 15 residues. CDR3 sequence: CASSSRQGRDEKLFF. The CDR3 region has the DNA TGTGCCAGCAGCTCTCGACAGGGAAGGGATGAAAAACTGTTTTTT.

CDR3 bases: TGTGCCACCAGCACCCTAGGGAGTGGGGAGACCCAGTACTTC. It translates to CATSTLGSGETQYF. The chain uses TRBV24-1 and TRBJ2-5, with D possibly being TRBD2 (5 bases). The CDR3 is made up of 14 amino acids. V shed 7 bases and J shed 5 bases, with 16 bases lying between them. Germline V gene lookup returns CDR1 KGHDR and CDR2 SFDVKD.

The rearrangement links TRBV3-1 to TRBJ1-1, with D tentatively TRBD1 (5 bases). The CDR3 covers 17 residues. The V gene's germline CDR1 is LGHDT and CDR2 YNNKEL (reference sequence). Trimming took 4 bases from V and 0 from J, leaving 18 bases between them. CDR3 DNA sequence: TGTGCCAGCAGCCCCAGACAGAAGTTAACAATGAACACTGAAGCTTTCTTT. Amino acids: CASSPRQKLTMNTEAFF.

As to this clonotype: An end of the junction differs from the germline gene, which may be a read error. V usage is TRBV7-9 and J usage is TRBJ2-7; 7 nucleotides line up with TRBD2. The germline gives CDR1 SEHNR, CDR2 FQNEAQ (reference sequence). The CDR3 consists of 11 residues. The CDR3 nucleotides read TGCGCCACCGGACTAGGCCACGAGCAGTACTTC. It translates to CATGLGHEQYF.

This clonotype was picked up a small number of times. The chain joins TRBV29-1 to TRBJ2-7; D possibly uses TRBD1 or TRBD2 (6 bases each). Trimming took off 4 bases at V and 1 base at J, with 11 bases between the two ends. The CDR3 covers 13 residues. Germline CDR1 is SQVTM and CDR2 is ANQGSEA. Here the CDR3 DNA reads TGCAGCGTTGTGGGGGGCACATCCTACGAGCAGTACTTC. Protein sequence: CSVVGGTSYEQYF.

This clonotype was counted a few times. The chain joins TRBV9 to TRBJ2-2; 15 bases match TRBD2. With V trimmed by 3 bases and J by 7 bases, 7 bases remained unmatched. The CDR3 loop spans 17 amino acids. Germline-derived CDR1 and CDR2 are SGDLS and YYNGEE. The CDR3 DNA follows: TGTGCCAGCAGCGCCCCCGGACTAGCGGGAGGGAGCGGGGAGCTGTTTTTT. Its protein is CASSAPGLAGGSGELFF. The full variable domain, its missing parts supplied by reference TRBV9 and TRBJ2-2, is DSGVTQTPKHLITATGQRVTLRCSPRSGDLSVYWYQQSLDQGLQFLIQYYNGEERAKGNILERFSAQQFPDLHSELNLSSLELGDSALYFCASSAPGLAGGSGELFFGEGSRLTVL.

This clonotype was seen a handful of times. This sequence joins TRBV3-1 and TRBJ2-7; 7 nucleotides match TRBD1. The germline CDR1 and CDR2 sequences are LGHDT and YNNKEL (reference sequence). The junction had 8 bases not matched to a gene; V was cut back by 5 bases and J by 7 bases. This CDR3 is built from 13 residues. The CDR3 DNA is TGTGCCAGCAGCAAGGGGGCACCCAGGGAGCAGTACTTC. Protein product: CASSKGAPREQYF.

This clonotype was found a few times. The rearrangement joins TRBV20-1 to TRBJ2-1; 14 bases agree with TRBD2. With 0 bases clipped from V and 8 bases from J, the junction kept 6 bases outside the gene matches. The germline V gene has CDR1 DFQATT and CDR2 SNEGSKA (reference sequence). The CDR3 consists of 16 residues. CDR3 sequence reads: CSARDRLAGGPDEQFF. CDR3 in DNA: TGCAGTGCTAGAGATAGACTAGCGGGAGGGCCTGATGAGCAGTTCTTC.

This clonotype has a handful of counts. The J gene is TRBJ2-1, the V gene TRBV25-1; 8 nucleotides agree with TRBD2. The trim removed 3 bases at V and 11 bases at J, leaving 9 bases unmatched. The V gene's germline CDR1 is MGHDK and CDR2 SYGVNS. This CDR3 contains 14 residues. The CDR3 DNA sequence: TGTGCCAGCAGTGATGTCGGGAGGGGGACTAAGCAGTTCTTC. This codes for CASSDVGRGTKQFF.

The chain recombines TRBV30 with TRBJ2-5; 7 nucleotides agree with TRBD2. V lost 1 base, J lost 12 bases, and 8 bases stayed unmatched. The CDR3 runs 12 residues. Germline loops: CDR1 GTSNPN, CDR2 SVGIG (reference sequence). The CDR3 region is CAWSGGEREKYF. CDR3 DNA: TGTGCCTGGAGTGGGGGCGAGCGGGAAAAGTACTTC.

J is TRBJ2-7 and V is TRBV2; D is possibly TRBD2 (5 bases). V gave up 3 bases and J gave up 7 bases, with 19 bases separating them. CDR1 is SNHLY and CDR2 is FYNNEI in the germline V gene. This CDR3 is built from 15 residues. The CDR3 DNA reads as TGTGCCAGCAGTGACTCCGCGACGGGATCTTATGAGCAGTACTTC. This gives the protein CASSDSATGSYEQYF.

Only a few counts were recorded for this clonotype. The rearrangement joins TRBV24-1 to TRBJ2-2; D is uncertain. CDR1 KGHDR and CDR2 SFDVKD come from the germline V gene. The V and J ends lost 3 bases and 4 bases respectively, with 14 bases between them. The CDR3 runs to 16 residues. CDR3 loop: CATSDTTRVGTGELFF. The DNA of the CDR3 is TGTGCCACCAGTGATACCACCCGGGTAGGCACCGGGGAGCTGTTTTTT.

This CDR3 is CASSVATGVRGFSEKLFF. The DNA of the CDR3 is TGTGCCAGCAGCGTAGCAACGGGGGTCAGGGGCTTCAGTGAAAAACTGTTTTTT. This chain joins TRBV9 and TRBJ1-4, with D maybe TRBD1 (6 bases). There are 18 residues in the CDR3. From germline, CDR1 is SGDLS and CDR2 YYNGEE. Trimming pared 0 bases from V and 7 bases from J, leaving 22 bases between.

This clonotype occurred a few times. V is TRBV7-8 and J is TRBJ2-6, with D possibly TRBD1 on 6 matching bases. Germline CDR1 and CDR2: SGHVS and FQNEAQ. The CDR3 contains 19 residues. V lost 5 bases and J lost 0, with 20 bases in between. CDR3: CASSPRTVLLSSGANVLTF. The CDR3 bases are TGTGCCAGCAGCCCTCGGACAGTCCTTTTAAGCTCTGGGGCCAACGTCCTGACTTTC.

This clonotype was seen a handful of times. V usage is TRBV6-5 and J usage is TRBJ1-1; 8 nucleotides line up with TRBD1. Germline-derived CDR1 and CDR2 are MNHEY and SVGAGI. V lost 5 bases and J lost 4; bases outside the gene matches: 6. The CDR3 is 14 amino acids. CDR3 sequence (DNA): TGTGCCAGCAGTACGACAGGGGTGGGCACTGAAGCTTTCTTT. It specifies CASSTTGVGTEAFF.

The chain couples TRBV12-3 or TRBV12-4 to TRBJ2-7, with D hard to call. Between the trimmed V and J ends, which lost 1 base and 7 bases, there was a span of 5 bases. This CDR3 spans 11 amino acids. CDR3 loop: CASSLGVEQYF. CDR3 bases: TGTGCCAGCAGTTTAGGGGTGGAGCAGTACTTC.

The gene calls are TRBV7-2 and TRBJ2-3; maybe TRBD2 (5 bases). Trimming took 6 bases from V and 1 from J, leaving 14 bases between them. Germline V CDR1 and CDR2: SGHTA, FQGNSA. The CDR3 length is 15 residues. Written as DNA, the CDR3 is TGTGCCAGCAGAGAAACTGGACTCCGCACAGATACGCAGTATTTT. Translating it yields CASRETGLRTDTQYF.